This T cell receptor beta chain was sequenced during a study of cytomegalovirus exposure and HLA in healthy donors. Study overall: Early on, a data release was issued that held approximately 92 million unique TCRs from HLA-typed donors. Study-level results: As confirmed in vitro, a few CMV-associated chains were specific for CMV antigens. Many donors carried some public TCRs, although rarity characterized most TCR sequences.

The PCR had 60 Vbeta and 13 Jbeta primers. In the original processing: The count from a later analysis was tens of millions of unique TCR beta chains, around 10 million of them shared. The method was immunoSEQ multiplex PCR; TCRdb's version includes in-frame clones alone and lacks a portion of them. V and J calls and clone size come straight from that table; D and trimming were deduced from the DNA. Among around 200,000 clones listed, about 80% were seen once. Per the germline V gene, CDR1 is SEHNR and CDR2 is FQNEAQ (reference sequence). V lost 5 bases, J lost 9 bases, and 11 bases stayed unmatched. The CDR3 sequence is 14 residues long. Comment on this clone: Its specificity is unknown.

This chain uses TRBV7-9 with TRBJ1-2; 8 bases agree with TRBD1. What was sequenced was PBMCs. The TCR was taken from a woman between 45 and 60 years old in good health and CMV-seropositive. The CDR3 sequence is CASSTPGGESSYTF. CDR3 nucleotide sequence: TGTGCCAGCAGCACGCCAGGGGGCGAAAGCAGCTACACCTTC.